Ten or more counts support the clone carrying this T cell receptor (beta chain). Antigen specificity is unknown. These data are taken from a study of identical twins. Study outcomes and limitations: Researchers reported weaker excess twin sharing in beta out-of-frame sequences.

Germline V gives CDR1 MNHEY, CDR2 SVGEGT. The length of the CDR3 is 14 residues. V lost 5 bases and J lost 5, with 13 bases in between. TCRdb re-analysed the 5' RACE reads in MiXCR, keeping a single row per CDR3 protein. The profile shows approximately 220,000 distinct CDR3 sequences, 6% to 9% of them singletons. This same sample was also taken into another study, of yellow fever vaccine responses in identical twins. That work contributes: Reportedly, the response of twins' T cells to the vaccine seemed partly convergent, partly personalized.

Sequencing used memory (CD45RO+) T cells sorted from blood. The rearrangement uses TRBV6-2 or TRBV6-3 and TRBJ2-1, with a possible D match to TRBD2 (6 bases). The receptor was isolated from a woman younger than 35 in good health. The CDR3 spells CASSLDTSNNEQFF. Written as DNA, the CDR3 is TGTGCCAGCAGTCTCGATACTAGCAACAATGAGCAGTTCTTC.